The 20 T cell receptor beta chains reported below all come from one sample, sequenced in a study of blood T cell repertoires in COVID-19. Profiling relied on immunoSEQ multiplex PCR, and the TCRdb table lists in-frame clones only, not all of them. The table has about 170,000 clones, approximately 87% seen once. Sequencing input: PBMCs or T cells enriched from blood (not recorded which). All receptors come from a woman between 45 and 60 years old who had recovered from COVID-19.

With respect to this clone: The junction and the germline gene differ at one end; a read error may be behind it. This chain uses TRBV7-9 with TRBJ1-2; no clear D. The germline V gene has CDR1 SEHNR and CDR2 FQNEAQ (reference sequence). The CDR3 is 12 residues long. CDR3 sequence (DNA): TGTGCCAGCAGCTCCCTGACCAACAAACTAAACTTC. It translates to CASSSLTNKLNF.

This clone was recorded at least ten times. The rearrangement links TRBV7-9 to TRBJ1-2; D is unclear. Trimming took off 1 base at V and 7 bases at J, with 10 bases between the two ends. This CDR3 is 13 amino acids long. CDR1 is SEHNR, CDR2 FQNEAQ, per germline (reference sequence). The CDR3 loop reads CASSLEHPSGYTF. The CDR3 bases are TGTGCCAGCAGCTTAGAGCACCCCTCTGGCTACACCTTC.

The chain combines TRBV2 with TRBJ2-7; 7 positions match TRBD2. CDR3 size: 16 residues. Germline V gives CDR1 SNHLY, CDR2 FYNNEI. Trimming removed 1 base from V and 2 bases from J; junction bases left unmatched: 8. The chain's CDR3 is CASSEGETSATYEQYV. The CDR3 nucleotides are TGTGCCAGCAGTGAAGGGGAAACTAGCGCAACCTACGAGCAGTACGTC.

CDR3 bases: TGTGCCAGTAGTATAGATCACGGGACTGCAAGCTATGGCTACACCTTC. Translation: CASSIDHGTASYGYTF. The rearrangement links TRBV19 to TRBJ1-2, with D perhaps TRBD1 (5 bases). V shed 0 bases and J shed 4 bases, with 15 bases lying between them. CDR3 length: 16 amino acids. In germline, CDR1 is LNHDA, CDR2 SQIVND (reference sequence).

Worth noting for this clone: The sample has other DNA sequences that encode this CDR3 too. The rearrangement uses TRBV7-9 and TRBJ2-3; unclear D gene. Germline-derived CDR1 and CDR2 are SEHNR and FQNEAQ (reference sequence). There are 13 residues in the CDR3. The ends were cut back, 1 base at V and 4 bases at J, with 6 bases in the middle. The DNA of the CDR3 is TGTGCCAGCAGCTTAGGCACGGCAGATACGCAGTATTTT. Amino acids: CASSLGTADTQYF. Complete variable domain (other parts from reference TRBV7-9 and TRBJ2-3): DTGVSQNPRHKITKRGQNVTFRCDPISEHNRLYWYRQTLGQGPEFLTYFQNEAQLEKSRLLSDRFSAERPKGSFSTLEIQRTEQGDSAMYLCASSLGTADTQYFGPGTRLTVL.

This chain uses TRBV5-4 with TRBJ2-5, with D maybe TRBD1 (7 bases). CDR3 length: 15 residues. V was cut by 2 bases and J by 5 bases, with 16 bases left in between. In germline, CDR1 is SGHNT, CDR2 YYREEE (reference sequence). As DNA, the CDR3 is TGTGCCAGCAGCTTATCAGGGGGGCTCGGGGAGACCCAGTACTTC. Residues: CASSLSGGLGETQYF.

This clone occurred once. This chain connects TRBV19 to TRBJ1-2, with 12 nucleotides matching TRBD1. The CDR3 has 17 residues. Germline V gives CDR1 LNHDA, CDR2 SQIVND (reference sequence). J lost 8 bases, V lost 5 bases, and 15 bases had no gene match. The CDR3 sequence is CASSVRDRGLDRRGYTF. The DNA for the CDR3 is TGTGCCAGTAGTGTCCGGGACAGGGGGCTCGATCGCAGAGGCTACACCTTC. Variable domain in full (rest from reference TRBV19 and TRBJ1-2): DGGITQSPKYLFRKEGQNVTLSCEQNLNHDAMYWYRQDPGQGLRLIYYSQIVNDFQKGDIAEGYSVSREKKESFPLTVTSAQKNPTAFYLCASSVRDRGLDRRGYTFGSGTRLTVV.

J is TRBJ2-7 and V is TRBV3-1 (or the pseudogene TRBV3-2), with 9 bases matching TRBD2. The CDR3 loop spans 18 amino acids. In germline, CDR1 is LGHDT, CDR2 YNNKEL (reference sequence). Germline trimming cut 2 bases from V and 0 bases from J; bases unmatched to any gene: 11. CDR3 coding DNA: TGTGCCAGCAGCCAAACTACACGACTAGCGGTTAGCTCCTACGAGCAGTACGTC. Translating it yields CASSQTTRLAVSSYEQYV.

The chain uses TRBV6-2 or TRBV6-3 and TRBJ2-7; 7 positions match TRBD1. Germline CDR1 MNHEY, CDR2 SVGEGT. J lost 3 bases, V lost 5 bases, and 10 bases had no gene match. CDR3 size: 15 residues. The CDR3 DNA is TGTGCCAGCAGTAACCGGGACAGAGCCCTCTACGAGCAGTACGTC. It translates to CASSNRDRALYEQYV.

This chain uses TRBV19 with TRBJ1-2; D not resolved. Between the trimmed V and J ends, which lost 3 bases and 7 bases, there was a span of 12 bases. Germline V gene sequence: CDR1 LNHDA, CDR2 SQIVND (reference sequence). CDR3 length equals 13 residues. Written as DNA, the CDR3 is TGTGCCAGTAGTATGGTAGGGAGGAGTGGCTACACCTTC. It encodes CASSMVGRSGYTF.

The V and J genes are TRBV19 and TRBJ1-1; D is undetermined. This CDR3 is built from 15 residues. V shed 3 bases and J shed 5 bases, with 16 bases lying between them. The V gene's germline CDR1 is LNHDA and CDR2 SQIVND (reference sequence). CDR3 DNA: TGTGCCAGTAGTATCTCGGGCCTGGCGGGAACTGAAGCTTTCTTT. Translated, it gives CASSISGLAGTEAFF.

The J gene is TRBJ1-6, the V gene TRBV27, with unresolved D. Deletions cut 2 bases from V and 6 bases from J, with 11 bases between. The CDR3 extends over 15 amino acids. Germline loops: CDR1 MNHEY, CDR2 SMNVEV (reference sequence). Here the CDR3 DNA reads TGTGCCAGCAGTTTACATACGCAGGCTAATTCACCCCTCCACTTT. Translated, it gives CASSLHTQANSPLHF.

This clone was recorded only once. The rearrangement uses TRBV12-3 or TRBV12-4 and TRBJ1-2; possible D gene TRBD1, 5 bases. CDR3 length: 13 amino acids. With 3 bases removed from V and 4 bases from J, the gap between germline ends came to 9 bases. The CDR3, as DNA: TGTGCCAGCAGTTTGGGGCGACTCTATGGCTACACCTTC. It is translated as CASSLGRLYGYTF.

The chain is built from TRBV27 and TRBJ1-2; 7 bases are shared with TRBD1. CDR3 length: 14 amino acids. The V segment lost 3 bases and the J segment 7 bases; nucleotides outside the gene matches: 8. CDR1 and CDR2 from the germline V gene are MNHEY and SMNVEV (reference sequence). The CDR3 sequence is CASSLGRGRGGYTF. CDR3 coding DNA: TGTGCCAGCAGTTTGGGTAGGGGGCGTGGTGGCTACACCTTC.

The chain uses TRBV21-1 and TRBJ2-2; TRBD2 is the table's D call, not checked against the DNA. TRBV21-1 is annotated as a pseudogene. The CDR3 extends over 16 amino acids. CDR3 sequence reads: CASSKEGLANTGELFF. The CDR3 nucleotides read TGTGCCAGCAGCAAAGAGGGACTCGCGAACACCGGGGAGCTGTTTTTT.

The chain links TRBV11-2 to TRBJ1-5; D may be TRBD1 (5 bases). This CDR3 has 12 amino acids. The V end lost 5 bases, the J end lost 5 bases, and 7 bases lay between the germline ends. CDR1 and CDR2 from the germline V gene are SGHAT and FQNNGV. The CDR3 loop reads CASSPGDQPQHF. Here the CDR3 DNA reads TGTGCCAGCAGCCCGGGGGATCAGCCCCAGCATTTT.

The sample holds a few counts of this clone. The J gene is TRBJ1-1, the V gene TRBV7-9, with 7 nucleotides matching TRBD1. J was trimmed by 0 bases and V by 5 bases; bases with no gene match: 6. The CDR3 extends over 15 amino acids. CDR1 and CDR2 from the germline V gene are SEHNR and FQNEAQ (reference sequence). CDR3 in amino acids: CASSRPGQLNTEAFF. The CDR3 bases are TGTGCCAGCAGCCGTCCGGGACAGCTGAACACTGAAGCTTTCTTT.

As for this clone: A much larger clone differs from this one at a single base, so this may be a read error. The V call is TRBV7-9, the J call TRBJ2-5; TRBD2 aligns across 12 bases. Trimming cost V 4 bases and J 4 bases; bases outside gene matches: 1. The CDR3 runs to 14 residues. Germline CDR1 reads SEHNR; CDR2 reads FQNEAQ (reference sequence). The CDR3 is CASSSSGRGETQYF. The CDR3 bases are TGTGCCAGCAGCTCTAGCGGGAGGGGAGAGACCCAGTACTTC.

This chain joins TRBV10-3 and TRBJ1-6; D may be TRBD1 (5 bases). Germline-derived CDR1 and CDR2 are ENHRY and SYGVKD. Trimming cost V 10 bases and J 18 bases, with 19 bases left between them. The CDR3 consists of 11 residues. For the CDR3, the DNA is TGTGCCACCACCTCCGGGGGTCCATACCACTTT. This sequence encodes CATTSGGPYHF.

CDR3 coding DNA: TGTGCCAGCAGCTCCTACAGGGGCGAGCTCCACTTT. This encodes CASSSYRGELHF. The J gene is TRBJ1-6, the V gene TRBV5-6; 7 nucleotides match TRBD1. With 3 bases clipped from V and 16 bases from J, the junction kept 7 bases outside the gene matches. Germline V gives CDR1 SGHDT, CDR2 YYEEEE. The CDR3 has 12 residues.